The 20 T cell receptor beta chains in this list originate from one sample, sequenced in a study of CD8 T cells in Susac syndrome. RNA amounts of about 0.5 to 1 ug underwent reverse transcription with random hexamers. TCRdb reprocessed the immunoSEQ multiplex PCR reads via MiXCR and lists one record per CDR3 protein. The data show some 170,000 distinct CDR3 sequences, less than 95% seen once. Specimen: CD4+ T cells from PBMCs. The receptors were gathered from a human donor in good health.

This chain joins TRBV20-1 and TRBJ1-1, with 7 bases matching TRBD1. Looked up from germline, CDR1 is DFQATT and CDR2 is SNEGSKA (reference sequence). This CDR3 contains 15 residues. V trimming: 2 bases; J trimming: 1 base; junction bases outside the gene matches: 7. The CDR3 here is CSARNRGGGNTEAFF. The CDR3 coding sequence is TGCAGTGCTAGAAACAGGGGAGGTGGGAACACTGAAGCTTTCTTT.

The genes are TRBV5-1 and TRBJ1-4; D gene ambiguous. CDR1 is SGHRS and CDR2 is YFSETQ in the germline V gene. The length of the CDR3 is 15 residues. The ends were cut back, 4 bases at V and 0 bases at J, with 10 bases in the middle. In DNA form, the CDR3 reads TGCGCCAGCAGCGCGAACAGTGCAACTAATGAAAAACTGTTTTTT. It yields the protein CASSANSATNEKLFF.

The J gene is TRBJ2-2, the V gene TRBV20-1, with D perhaps matching TRBD1 (5 bases). Trimming pared 1 base from V and 0 bases from J, leaving 9 bases between. This CDR3 has 15 residues. Germline CDR1 reads DFQATT; CDR2 reads SNEGSKA (reference sequence). The CDR3 here is CSARGQGANTGELFF. The CDR3 DNA reads TGCAGTGCTAGAGGCCAGGGTGCGAACACCGGGGAGCTGTTTTTT.

This chain links TRBV4-3 with TRBJ2-6; the match to TRBD1 covers 8 bases. V was pared by 0 bases and J by 0 bases, with 10 bases of the junction left unmatched. Germline-derived CDR1 and CDR2 are LGHNA and YSLEER. CDR3 size: 20 residues. The CDR3 sequence is CASSQEAAGTGSSGANVLTF. CDR3 DNA sequence: TGCGCCAGCAGCCAAGAAGCAGCCGGGACAGGCAGCTCTGGGGCCAACGTCCTGACTTTC.

CDR3 DNA: TGCAGCGCAGCTTCAGCCTTAGCGCAGTACTTC. Encoded protein: CSAASALAQYF. The J gene is TRBJ2-7, the V gene TRBV29-1, with D unresolved. V was shortened by 7 bases and J by 9 bases, with 16 bases between the two germline ends. CDR1 is SQVTM, CDR2 ANQGSEA, per germline. CDR3 length: 11 residues.

CDR3 residues: CATSGGQGRNTGELFF. CDR3 nucleotides: TGTGCCACCAGTGGGGGACAGGGGAGAAACACCGGGGAGCTGTTTTTT. V is TRBV24-1 and J is TRBJ2-2; TRBD1 agrees at 10 bases. The CDR3 is 16 residues long. Trimming took 5 bases from V and 2 from J; bases not matched to a gene: 4. Germline V gives CDR1 KGHDR, CDR2 SFDVKD.

The chain has TRBV7-9 and TRBJ2-2; D ambiguous. V lost 7 bases and J 5 bases, leaving 20 bases between the germline ends. This CDR3 is 16 amino acids long. Germline-derived CDR1 and CDR2 are SEHNR and FQNEAQ (reference sequence). The DNA for the CDR3 is TGTGCCAGCATCTCTGCGGAGACCGCAGCGACCGGGGAGCTGTTTTTT. Its translation is CASISAETAATGELFF.

V and J are TRBV5-1 and TRBJ2-3; D gene uncertain. The V end was cut by 3 bases, the J end by 0 bases, with 8 bases between. This CDR3 is 14 amino acids long. Germline V gene sequence: CDR1 SGHRS, CDR2 YFSETQ. The CDR3 nucleotides are TGCGCCAGCAGCTCCACCACGAGCACAGATACGCAGTATTTT. Protein sequence: CASSSTTSTDTQYF.

V is TRBV15 and J is TRBJ2-1; D perhaps matches TRBD1 (6 bases). The CDR3 covers 15 residues. Trimming pared 1 base from V and 4 bases from J, leaving 11 bases between. Germline V gene data show CDR1 as LNHNV and CDR2 as YYDKDF (reference sequence). The CDR3 loop reads CATSRARTEYNEQFF. The DNA for the CDR3 is TGTGCCACCAGCAGAGCCCGGACAGAGTACAATGAGCAGTTCTTC.

The chain uses TRBV30 and TRBJ1-1; 7 bases align to TRBD1. The CDR3 consists of 15 residues. Trimming took 4 bases from V and 5 from J; bases not matched to a gene: 13. Germline lookup yields CDR1 GTSNPN and CDR2 SVGIG (reference sequence). This CDR3 is CAWTIKAGGTTEAFF. Here the CDR3 DNA reads TGTGCCTGGACCATAAAGGCAGGGGGAACGACTGAAGCTTTCTTT.

This clonotype has just one count. V is TRBV3-1 and J is TRBJ2-1; the D call may be TRBD1 or TRBD2 (5 bases each). There are 16 residues in the CDR3. The germline V and J ends were trimmed by 1 base and 3 bases, with 13 bases remaining between them. CDR1 is LGHDT, CDR2 YNNKEL, per germline (reference sequence). This CDR3 reads CASSQADRGLYNEQFF. The CDR3 nucleotides are TGTGCCAGCAGCCAAGCGGACCGGGGCCTCTACAATGAGCAGTTCTTC.

This chain links TRBV12-3 or TRBV12-4 with TRBJ1-4; a weak D match, TRBD1 (6 bases). V was clipped by 6 bases and J by 6 bases, with 14 bases between them. CDR3 length equals 14 residues. CDR3 bases: TGTGCCAGCAGAGTTACAGGGAGCGATGAAAAACTGTTTTTT. This gives the protein CASRVTGSDEKLFF.

The CDR3 is CASSQRTGLDRLFF. The CDR3 DNA sequence: TGTGCCAGCAGCCAGAGGACAGGGTTGGATCGTCTGTTCTTC. The chain has TRBV3-1 and TRBJ2-1, with 8 bases identical to TRBD1. CDR1 is LGHDT, CDR2 YNNKEL, per germline (reference sequence). CDR3 length: 14 amino acids. The trim removed 3 bases at V and 15 bases at J, leaving 13 bases unmatched.

This chain uses TRBV12-3 or TRBV12-4 with TRBJ2-1, with TRBD1 matching over 9 bases. V gave up 7 bases and J gave up 1 base; unmatched junction bases: 14. The CDR3 extends over 18 amino acids. CDR3 in DNA: TGTGCCAGCACCTATGAGACAGGGGGAAAACAGTCCTACAATGAGCAGTTCTTC. Translation gives CASTYETGGKQSYNEQFF.

The genes are TRBV28 and TRBJ1-1; D not certain. V lost 3 bases to trimming and J lost 0 bases, with 8 bases between them. Germline loops: CDR1 MDHEN, CDR2 SYDVKM. The CDR3 totals 14 residues. The CDR3 nucleotides are TGTGCCAGCAGTTTTACCCGCATGAACACTGAAGCTTTCTTT. This translates into CASSFTRMNTEAFF.

The V call is TRBV14, the J call TRBJ2-3; 8 bases map to TRBD2. The CDR3 extends over 15 amino acids. V dropped 4 bases and J dropped 5; count of bases not matched to a gene: 8. Germline loops: CDR1 SGHDN, CDR2 FVKESK. The CDR3 region is CASSPMAGGVDTQYF. The CDR3 region has the DNA TGTGCCAGCAGCCCCATGGCCGGGGGGGTAGATACGCAGTATTTT.

J is TRBJ2-1 and V is TRBV29-1; 8 nucleotides align to TRBD2. The CDR3 is made up of 14 amino acids. After removal of 6 bases from V and 8 bases from J, the junction contained 12 bases not matched to a gene. The germline gives CDR1 SQVTM, CDR2 ANQGSEA. CDR3 coding DNA: TGCAGCGTCCAATCTGGACTAGCCCTCGATGAGCAGTTCTTC. This sequence encodes CSVQSGLALDEQFF.

The V call is TRBV24-1, the J call TRBJ2-3; D gene uncertain. The CDR3 consists of 15 residues. Germline assignment: CDR1 KGHDR and CDR2 SFDVKD. The V and J ends lost 1 base and 1 base respectively, with 8 bases between them. The CDR3 DNA is TGTGCCACCAGTGATTTCAGAGAGGGCACAGATACGCAGTATTTT. Protein sequence: CATSDFREGTDTQYF.

The rearrangement uses TRBV29-1 and TRBJ1-1; TRBD1 might be the D (6 bases). The CDR3 extends over 14 amino acids. Looked up from germline, CDR1 is SQVTM and CDR2 is ANQGSEA. Trimming stripped 6 bases from V and 1 base from J, with 15 bases between. DNA for the CDR3: TGCAGCGTCCTTAAGACAGGCTGGAACACTGAAGCTTTCTTT. Translated: CSVLKTGWNTEAFF.

V gene TRBV7-2 combines with J gene TRBJ2-2; D gene ambiguous. This CDR3 contains 15 residues. CDR1 and CDR2 (germline): SGHTA, FQGNSA. Trimming removed 0 bases from V and 4 bases from J, with 9 bases in between. The CDR3: CASSLAISSTGELFF. CDR3 sequence (DNA): TGTGCCAGCAGCTTAGCTATCAGTTCCACCGGGGAGCTGTTTTTT.